This T cell receptor (beta chain) was sequenced in a study of blood T cell repertoires in COVID-19. Study-level information: Specimens from acute and convalescent COVID-19 originated in the United States, Italy and Spain. The cDNA or gDNA used as material had been derived from T cells, B-cell-depleted T cells, or PBMCs.

The CDR3 is 16 amino acids. From germline, CDR1 is SGHNT and CDR2 YYREEE (reference sequence). Trimming stripped 0 bases from V and 3 bases from J, with 14 bases between. Sequencing used immunoSEQ multiplex PCR; TCRdb keeps in-frame clones, though not all of them. The sample consists of tens of thousands of clones, around 84% of them appearing once. The chain recombines TRBV5-4 with TRBJ2-3; D gene uncertain. The sequencing sample was made of peripheral blood. The TCR comes from a man aged 45-65 years with active COVID-19. CDR3 in DNA: TGTGCCAGCAGCTTGGCCGGTGTATATACGACAGATACGCAGTATTTT. The encoded protein is CASSLAGVYTTDTQYF.